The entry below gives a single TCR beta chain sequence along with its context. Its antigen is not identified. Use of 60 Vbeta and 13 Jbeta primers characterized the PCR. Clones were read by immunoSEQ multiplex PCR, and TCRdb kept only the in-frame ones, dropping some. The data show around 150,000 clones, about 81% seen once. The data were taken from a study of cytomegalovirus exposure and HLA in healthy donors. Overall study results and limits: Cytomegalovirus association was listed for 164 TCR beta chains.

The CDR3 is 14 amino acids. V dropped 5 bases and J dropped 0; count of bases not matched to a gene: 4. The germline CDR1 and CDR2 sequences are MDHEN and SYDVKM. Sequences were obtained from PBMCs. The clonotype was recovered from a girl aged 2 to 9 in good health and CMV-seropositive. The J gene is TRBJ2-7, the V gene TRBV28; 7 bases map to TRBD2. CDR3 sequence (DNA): TGTGCCAGCAGTCCCGGGACTACCTCCTACGAGCAGTACTTC. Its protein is CASSPGTTSYEQYF.